This record concerns one TCR beta chain sequence. The entry originates in a study of blood T cell repertoires in COVID-19. Study at large: The origin of the acute and convalescent COVID-19 samples was the United States, Italy and Spain. Sources were T cells, B-cell-depleted T cells, or PBMCs; the material itself was cDNA or gDNA.

Germline V gene sequence: CDR1 SEHNR, CDR2 FQNEAQ (reference sequence). With 1 base removed from V and 11 bases from J, the gap between germline ends came to 9 bases. The CDR3 extends over 13 amino acids. Per the study methods: Reference gene primer amplification yielded estimated nucleated cell counts. The protocol was immunoSEQ multiplex PCR, while the TCRdb copy is restricted to in-frame clones and leaves out a portion. V and J calls and clone size are those listed in that table; D and trimming were worked out from the DNA. The repertoire includes fewer than 250,000 clones, more than 75% of them detected once, and 6.5% to 9.5% sits in the top ten.

The TCR sequence derives from an older woman with COVID-19, enrolled during active disease. Material for sequencing was peripheral blood. V usage is TRBV7-9 and J usage is TRBJ1-6, with D possibly being TRBD1 (5 bases). This CDR3 is CASSLVGQPPLHF. The CDR3 DNA reads TGTGCCAGCAGCTTAGTCGGACAACCACCCCTCCACTTT.